The table lists the clone carrying this TCR beta chain with a few counts. What it binds is unknown. The table came from immunoSEQ multiplex PCR; TCRdb's copy has only in-frame clones and leaves some out. The sample shows about 16,000 clones, roughly nine tenths of them seen only once. The data stem from a study of T cell clones after liver transplantation. Study in general: Apart from three HCV-positive recipients, transplants were for non-autoimmune, non-viral reasons.

Sorting of unstimulated PBMCs yielded separate CD3+CD4+ and CD3+CD8+ fractions. Regarding the study as a whole: Migration into the graft, not deletion, may explain lost graft donor-reactive T cells. Post-transplant time points were not standardized, so conclusions are preliminary.

The sample in question was CD8+ T cells from blood, obtained 45 to 47 months after liver transplant. This TCR was recovered from a human patient who received a liver transplant. Part of the T cells may come from the graft donor.

The CDR3 loop is CSAKGGGMNTGELFF. In DNA, the CDR3 is TGCAGTGCCAAAGGGGGCGGGATGAACACCGGGGAGCTGTTTTTT. The chain links TRBV29-1 to TRBJ2-2, with TRBD1 as a possible D gene (7 bases). There are 15 residues in the CDR3. Germline CDR1 reads SQVTM; CDR2 reads ANQGSEA.